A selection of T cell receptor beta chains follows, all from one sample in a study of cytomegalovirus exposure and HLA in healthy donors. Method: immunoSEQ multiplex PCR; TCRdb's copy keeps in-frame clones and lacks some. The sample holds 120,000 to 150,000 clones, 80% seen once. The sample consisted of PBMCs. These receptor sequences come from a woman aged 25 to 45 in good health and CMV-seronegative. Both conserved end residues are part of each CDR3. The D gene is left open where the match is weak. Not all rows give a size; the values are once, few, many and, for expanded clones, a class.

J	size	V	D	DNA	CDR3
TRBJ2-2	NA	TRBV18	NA	TGTGCCAGCTCACCACCATCAGTATACGGGGAGCTGTTTTTT	CASSPPSVYGELFF
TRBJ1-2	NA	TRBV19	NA	TGTGCCAGTAGTATCAGTTCGCTGGGGAGTAAGGTCTATGGCTACACCTTC	CASSISSLGSKVYGYTF
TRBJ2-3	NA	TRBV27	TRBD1	TGTGCCAGCAGTTTAATCAGGGGGAGATCAGATACGCAGTATTTT	CASSLIRGRSDTQYF
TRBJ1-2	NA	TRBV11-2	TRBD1	TGTGCCAGCAGCCCTGGGACAGTCTATGGCTACACCTTC	CASSPGTVYGYTF
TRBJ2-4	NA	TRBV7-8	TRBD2	TGTGCCAGCAGCCATCTAGCGGGGGCCCATAAGTACTTC	CASSHLAGAHKYF
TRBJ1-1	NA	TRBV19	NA	TGTGCCAGTAGCCGAGGACAAATGAACACTGAAGCTTTCTTT	CASSRGQMNTEAFF
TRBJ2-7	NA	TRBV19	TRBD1	TGTGCCAGTAGTATAGATCACGAGACAGGGAACGAGCAGTACTTC	CASSIDHETGNEQYF
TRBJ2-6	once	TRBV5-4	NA	TGTGCCAGCAGCTTAGACAGCTCTGGGGCCAACGTCCTGACTTTC	CASSLDSSGANVLTF
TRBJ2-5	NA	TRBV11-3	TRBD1	TGTGCCAGCAGCATGGACAGGGGTGAGACCCAGTACTTC	CASSMDRGETQYF
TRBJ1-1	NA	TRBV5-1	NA	TGCGCCAGCAGCACGACAGCTATGAACACTGAAGCTTTCTTT	CASSTTAMNTEAFF
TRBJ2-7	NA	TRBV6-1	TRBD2	TGTGCCAGCAGTGAGCTAGCGGATACTTCCTACGAGCAGTACTTC	CASSELADTSYEQYF
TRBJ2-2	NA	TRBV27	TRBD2	TGTGCCAGCAGGGGACTAGCCAACACCGGGGAGCTGTTTTTT	CASRGLANTGELFF
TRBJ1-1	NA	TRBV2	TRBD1	TGTGCCAGCAGTCGACAGGGTTCGAACACTGAAGCTTTCTTT	CASSRQGSNTEAFF
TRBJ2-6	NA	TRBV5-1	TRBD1	TGCGCCAGCAGCTTGGTGGGACAGGGGACCAACGTCCTGACTTTC	CASSLVGQGTNVLTF
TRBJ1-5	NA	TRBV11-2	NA	TGTGCCAGCAGCTTAGCCGCCGGGAGCAATCAGCCCCAGCATTTT	CASSLAAGSNQPQHF
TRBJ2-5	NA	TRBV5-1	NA	TGCGCCAGCAGCCTTGACACCCAAGAGACCCAGTACTTC	CASSLDTQETQYF
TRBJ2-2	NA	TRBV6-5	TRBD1	TGTGCCAGCAAAAACGACAGGGCCCACACCGGGGAGCTGTTTTTT	CASKNDRAHTGELFF
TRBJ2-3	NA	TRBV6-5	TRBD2	TGTGCCAGCGTAGCTAGCGGGGGTACAGATACGCAGTATTTT	CASVASGGTDTQYF
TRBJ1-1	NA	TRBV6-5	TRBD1	TGTGCCAGCAGTTATCAACCAGGGGGGAACACTGAAGCTTTCTTT	CASSYQPGGNTEAFF
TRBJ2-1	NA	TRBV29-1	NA	TGCAGCGTTGGACTCTACAATGAGCAGTTCTTC	CSVGLYNEQFF
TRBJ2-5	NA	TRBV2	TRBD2	TGTGCCAGCAGTGATAGCGGGGGATATCAAGAGACCCAGTACTTC	CASSDSGGYQETQYF
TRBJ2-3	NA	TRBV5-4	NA	TGTGCCAGCAGTCGTACCCCAGGTGGCACAGATACGCAGTATTTT	CASSRTPGGTDTQYF
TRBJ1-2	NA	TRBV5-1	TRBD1	TGCGCCAGCAGCCTAAGAGGGACAGGGCATTCAGAGGATGGCTACACCTTC	CASSLRGTGHSEDGYTF
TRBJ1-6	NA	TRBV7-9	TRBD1	TGTGCCAGCACCAGATTACAGGGGACTTCACCCCTCCACTTT	CASTRLQGTSPLHF
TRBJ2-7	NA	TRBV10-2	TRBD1	TGCGCCAGCAGCGTGCGGGACAGGTTGTCCGAGCAGTACTTC	CASSVRDRLSEQYF
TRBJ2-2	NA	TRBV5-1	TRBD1	TGCGCCAGCAGCTTGGGACAGGGTATAAACACCGGGGAGCTGTTTTTT	CASSLGQGINTGELFF
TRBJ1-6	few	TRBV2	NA	TGTGCCAGCAGTAAAGGACACCCTTATAATTCACCCCTCCACTTT	CASSKGHPYNSPLHF
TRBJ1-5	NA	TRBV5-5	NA	TGTGCCAGCAGCTTGGGGCAGGGAACTTATAGCAATCAGCCCCAGCATTTT	CASSLGQGTYSNQPQHF
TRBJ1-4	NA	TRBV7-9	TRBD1	TGTGCCAGCAGCTTGTTTCCCGGGACAGCAACTAATGAAAAACTGTTTTTT	CASSLFPGTATNEKLFF
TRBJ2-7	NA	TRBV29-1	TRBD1	TGCAGCGTTGGAGGACAGGGGAATTTCGAGCAGTACTTC	CSVGGQGNFEQYF
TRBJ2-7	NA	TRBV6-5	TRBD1	TGTGCCAGCAGCCGTGACAGGGGGAGCTACGAGCAGTACTTC	CASSRDRGSYEQYF
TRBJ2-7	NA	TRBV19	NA	TGTGCCAGTAGTATAACTGGACAGACCTACGAGCAGTACTTC	CASSITGQTYEQYF
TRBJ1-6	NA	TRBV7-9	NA	TGTGCCAGCAGCCTCAGGGCTTCACCCCTCCACTTT	CASSLRASPLHF
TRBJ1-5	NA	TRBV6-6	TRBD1	TGTGCCAGCAGGTACAGGGGTAGCAATCAGCCCCAGCATTTT	CASRYRGSNQPQHF
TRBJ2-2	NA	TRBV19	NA	TGTGCCAGTAGTATCGGGGGCGGGAGTCACACCGGGGAGCTGTTTTTT	CASSIGGGSHTGELFF
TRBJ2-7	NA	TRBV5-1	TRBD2	TGCGCCAGCAGCCAACGGACTAGCGGGAGTGGCGAGCAGTACTTC	CASSQRTSGSGEQYF
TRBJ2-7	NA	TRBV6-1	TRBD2	TGTGCCAGCAGAACTAGCGGCTACGAGCAGTACTTC	CASRTSGYEQYF
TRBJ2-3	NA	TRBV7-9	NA	TGTGCCAGCAGCTTAGTGGGAAGAGGGCAGCGCACAGATACGCAGTATTTT	CASSLVGRGQRTDTQYF
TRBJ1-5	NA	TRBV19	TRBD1	TGTGCCAGTAGTGCCCGGGACAGGGGGCTTGGGTATCAGCCCCAGCATTTT	CASSARDRGLGYQPQHF
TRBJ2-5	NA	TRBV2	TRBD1	TGTGCCAGCAGCGCCTCAGGGACAGTACGGGAGACCCAGTACTTC	CASSASGTVRETQYF
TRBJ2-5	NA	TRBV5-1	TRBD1	TGCGCCAGCAGCTGGGACAGGGGTCTGTACCAAGAGACCCAGTACTTC	CASSWDRGLYQETQYF
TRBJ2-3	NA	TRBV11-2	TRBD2	TGTGCCAGCAGCCCCGGGACTATCGAGCATGCAGATACGCAGTATTTT	CASSPGTIEHADTQYF
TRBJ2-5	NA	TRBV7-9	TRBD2	TGTGCCAGCAGCCGGACTAGCGGGGGGCAAGAGACCCAGTACTTC	CASSRTSGGQETQYF
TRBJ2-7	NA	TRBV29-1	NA	TGCAGCGTTCAGGGCGGAGCCTACGAGCAGTACTTC	CSVQGGAYEQYF
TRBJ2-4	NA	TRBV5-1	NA	TGCGCCAGCAGTTGGAGCCGGGACAACTGGTTTCAGTACTTC	CASSWSRDNWFQYF
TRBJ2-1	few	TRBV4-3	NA	TGCGCCAGCAGCCAAGACGTCGGGGGGCCTTACAATGAGCAGTTCTTC	CASSQDVGGPYNEQFF
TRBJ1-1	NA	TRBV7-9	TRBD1	TGTGCCAGCACCCCCCTGACAGGGGGGAGGACTGAAGCTTTCTTT	CASTPLTGGRTEAFF
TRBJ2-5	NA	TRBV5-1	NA	TGCGCCAGCAGCTCGGGGTCGACACAAAAAGAGACCCAGTACTTC	CASSSGSTQKETQYF
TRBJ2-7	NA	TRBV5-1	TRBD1	TGCGCCAGCAGCTTGGGATTTGTAGGGACAGGGGGCTCCTACGAGCAGTACTTC	CASSLGFVGTGGSYEQYF
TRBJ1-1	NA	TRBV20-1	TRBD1	TGCAGTGCCGACCGCGGACAGGGAGCTTTCTTT	CSADRGQGAFF
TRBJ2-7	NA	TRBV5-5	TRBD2	TGTGCCAGCAGCCACGTTCTAGGACTAGCGAGACGCTACGAGCAGTACTTC	CASSHVLGLARRYEQYF
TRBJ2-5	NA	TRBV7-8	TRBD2	TGTGCCAGCAGCAAGAGGGGCAGCGGGAGCCCGTTGGGGGAGACCCAGTACTTC	CASSKRGSGSPLGETQYF
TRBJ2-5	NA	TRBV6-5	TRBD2	TGTGCCAGCAGTTACTCGTATAGTGGTAGCGGGGAGACCCAGTACTTC	CASSYSYSGSGETQYF
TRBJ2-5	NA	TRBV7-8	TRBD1	TGTGCCAGCACCGTTACAGGGGGATGGGGAGAGACCCAGTACTTC	CASTVTGGWGETQYF